Listed here are 10 T cell receptor beta chains from one sample, sequenced in a study of blood T cells in healthy people across ages. The second PCR ran roughly 7 to 12 cycles with a sample-barcoded 5' primer and J-beta primers. TCRdb ran MiXCR on the 5' RACE reads and lists one entry per CDR3 protein. The data contain some 760,000 distinct CDR3 sequences, 25% of them singletons. These data also featured in a second study, about T cells of mothers and their children.

Sequenced material: blood. These receptors were taken from a boy between 10 and 17 years old in good health.

CDR3 amino acids: CASSLSSWSPDTQYF. The CDR3 nucleotides read TGTGCCAGCAGCCTCTCTAGTTGGTCCCCAGATACGCAGTATTTT. This sequence joins TRBV7-2 and TRBJ2-3; the D is unclear. The V gene lost 5 bases and the J gene lost 4 bases, with 16 bases spanning the gap. CDR1 and CDR2 (germline): SGHTA, FQGNSA. This CDR3 has 15 residues.

This chain connects TRBV12-3 or TRBV12-4 to TRBJ1-2; D is uncertain. Trimming stripped 3 bases from V and 3 bases from J, with 14 bases between. The CDR3 extends over 15 amino acids. Written as DNA, the CDR3 is TGTGCCAGCAGTTTCTCCCCGGGTGGCGACTATGGCTACACCTTC. The encoded protein is CASSFSPGGDYGYTF.

The rearrangement links TRBV4-1 to TRBJ1-2; 8 bases are shared with TRBD1. Germline loops: CDR1 MGHRA, CDR2 YSYEKL. V lost 1 base, J lost 4 bases, and 11 bases stayed unmatched. This CDR3 is built from 17 residues. CDR3 region: CASSQGRQGQLPYGYTF. The CDR3 DNA reads as TGCGCCAGCAGCCAAGGGCGACAGGGGCAACTGCCCTATGGCTACACCTTC.

This chain uses TRBV10-3 with TRBJ2-2, with D perhaps TRBD1 or TRBD2 (6 bases each). Per the germline V gene, CDR1 is ENHRY and CDR2 is SYGVKD. Trimming removed 0 bases from V and 14 bases from J, with 22 bases in between. The CDR3 runs to 16 residues. CDR3 DNA: TGTGCCATCAGTGAGTCGACCGGGACACTCCGGGGGACTCTGTTTTTT. Its translation is CAISESTGTLRGTLFF.

A few counts support this clonotype. The chain has TRBV4-2 and TRBJ1-3, with no clear D. CDR1 and CDR2 (germline): LGHNA, YNFKEQ. This CDR3 spans 17 amino acids. Trimming pared 0 bases from V and 0 bases from J, leaving 12 bases between. CDR3 protein: CASSQESSLASGNTIYF. The CDR3 region has the DNA TGTGCCAGCAGCCAAGAATCCTCGTTAGCCTCTGGAAACACCATATATTTT.

This clonotype was observed a few times. The chain joins TRBV12-3 or TRBV12-4 to TRBJ1-2; 7 bases agree with TRBD1. The CDR3 is 16 amino acids. Unmatched junction bases numbered 11, after V lost 2 bases and J lost 5 bases. This chain's CDR3 is CASSLKAGTVNYGYTF. CDR3 nucleotide sequence: TGTGCCAGCAGTTTAAAGGCCGGGACAGTAAATTATGGCTACACCTTC.

This clonotype was seen more than once but under ten times. The chain couples TRBV28 to TRBJ2-1; possibly TRBD2 for D (6 bases). Deletions cut 5 bases from V and 3 bases from J, with 17 bases between. Germline-derived CDR1 and CDR2 are MDHEN and SYDVKM. This CDR3 is 16 amino acids long. The CDR3 loop is CASSGDFNPVYNEQFF. As DNA, the CDR3 is TGTGCCAGCAGTGGGGACTTCAACCCCGTCTACAATGAGCAGTTCTTC.

This chain links TRBV13 with TRBJ2-7; D gene unclear. Germline CDR1 reads PRHDT; CDR2 reads FYEKMQ (reference sequence). V shed 3 bases and J shed 7 bases, with 7 bases lying between them. There are 11 residues in the CDR3. CDR3 loop: CASSFESEQYF. CDR3 sequence (DNA): TGTGCCAGCAGCTTTGAGTCGGAGCAGTACTTC.

A few counts support this clonotype. For the CDR3, the DNA is TGTGCCAGCAGCTTAGAAACGGGGGGTTACTATGGCTACACCTTC. Amino acid sequence: CASSLETGGYYGYTF. The chain has TRBV7-9 and TRBJ1-2, with a possible D match to TRBD1 (5 bases). The V end lost 1 base, the J end lost 3 bases, and 12 bases lay between the germline ends. This CDR3 is 15 amino acids long. The germline V gene has CDR1 SEHNR and CDR2 FQNEAQ (reference sequence).

The rearrangement uses TRBV6-1 and TRBJ2-4; 7 bases line up with TRBD1. Germline values: CDR1 MNHNS, CDR2 SASEGT. This CDR3 is built from 13 residues. V lost 2 bases and J lost 8; bases outside the gene matches: 3. Written as DNA, the CDR3 is TGTGCCAGCAGTGAAACAGGGGCGTACATTCAGTACTTC. Translating gives CASSETGAYIQYF.